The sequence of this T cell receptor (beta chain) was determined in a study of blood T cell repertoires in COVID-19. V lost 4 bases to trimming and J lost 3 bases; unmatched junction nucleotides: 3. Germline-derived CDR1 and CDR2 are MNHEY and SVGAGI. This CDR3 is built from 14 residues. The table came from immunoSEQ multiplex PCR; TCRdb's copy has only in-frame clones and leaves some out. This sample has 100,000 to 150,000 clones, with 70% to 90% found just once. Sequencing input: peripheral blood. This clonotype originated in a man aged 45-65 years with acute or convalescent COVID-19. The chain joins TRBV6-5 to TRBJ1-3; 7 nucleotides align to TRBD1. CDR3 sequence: CASSLNRGGNTIYF. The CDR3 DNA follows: TGTGCCAGCAGTTTAAACAGGGGTGGAAACACCATATATTTT.